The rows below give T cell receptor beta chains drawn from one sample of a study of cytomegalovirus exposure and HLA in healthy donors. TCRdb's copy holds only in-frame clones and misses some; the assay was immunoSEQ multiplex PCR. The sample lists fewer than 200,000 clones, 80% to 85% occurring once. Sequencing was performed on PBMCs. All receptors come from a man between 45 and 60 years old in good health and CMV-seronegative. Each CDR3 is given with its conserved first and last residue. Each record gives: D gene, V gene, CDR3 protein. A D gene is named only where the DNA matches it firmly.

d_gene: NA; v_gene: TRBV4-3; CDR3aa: CASSPQGMNTEAFF
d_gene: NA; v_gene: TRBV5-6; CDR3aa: CASRSHHRRGPRAKNIQYF
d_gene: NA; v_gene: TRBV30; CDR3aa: CATDGGGSGANVLTF
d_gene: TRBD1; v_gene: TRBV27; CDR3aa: CASSLTPGRGLDEQYF
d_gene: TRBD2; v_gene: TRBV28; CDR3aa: CASSPPGGYEQYF
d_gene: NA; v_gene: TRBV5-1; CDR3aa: CASSLGGKLEGTQYF
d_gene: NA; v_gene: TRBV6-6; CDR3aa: CASSYAGEQYF
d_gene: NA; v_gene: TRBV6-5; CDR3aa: CASSYSSSTGHYEQYF
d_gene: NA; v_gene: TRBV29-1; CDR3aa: CSVGRGAGPDTQYF
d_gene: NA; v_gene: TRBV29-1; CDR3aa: CSVGTGDNVLTF
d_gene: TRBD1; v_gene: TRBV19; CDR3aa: CAIRARDREDSGELFF
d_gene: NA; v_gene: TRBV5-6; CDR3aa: CASSFWAQISYEQYF
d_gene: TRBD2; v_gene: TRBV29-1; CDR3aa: CSVEDREGWTDTQYF
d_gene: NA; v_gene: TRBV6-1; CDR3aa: CASSVLQATNTGELFF
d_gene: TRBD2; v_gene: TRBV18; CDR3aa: CASSRTSGRATDTQYF
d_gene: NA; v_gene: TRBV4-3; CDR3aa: CASSQAQGWYEQYF
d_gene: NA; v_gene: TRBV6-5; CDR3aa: CASSLRRGRYEQYF
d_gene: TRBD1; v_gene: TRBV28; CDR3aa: CASSSQGAQNTGELFF
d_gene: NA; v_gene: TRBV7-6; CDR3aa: CAGSRDPGRTEAFF
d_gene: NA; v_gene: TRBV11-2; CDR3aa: CASSLGRDQETQYF
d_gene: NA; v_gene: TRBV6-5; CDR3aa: CASSYAGEAFF
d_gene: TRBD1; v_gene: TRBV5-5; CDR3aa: CASSVTGTDVIYEQYF
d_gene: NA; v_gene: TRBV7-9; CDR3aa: CASSVRGGDTMVADTQYF
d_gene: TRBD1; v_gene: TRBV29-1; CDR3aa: CSVVTGGNTEAFF
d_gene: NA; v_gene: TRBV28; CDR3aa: CASTSSTAYEQYF
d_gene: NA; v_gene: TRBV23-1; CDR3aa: CASSLPVIGADTQYF
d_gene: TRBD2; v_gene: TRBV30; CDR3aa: CAWSLAANEQFF
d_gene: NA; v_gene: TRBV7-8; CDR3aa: CASSFSGFAEQYF
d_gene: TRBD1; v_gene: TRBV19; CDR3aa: CASSTTGGEPQHF
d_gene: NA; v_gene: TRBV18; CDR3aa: CASSPVGQPTYGYTF
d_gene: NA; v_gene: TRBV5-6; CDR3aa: CASSLISRSGELFF